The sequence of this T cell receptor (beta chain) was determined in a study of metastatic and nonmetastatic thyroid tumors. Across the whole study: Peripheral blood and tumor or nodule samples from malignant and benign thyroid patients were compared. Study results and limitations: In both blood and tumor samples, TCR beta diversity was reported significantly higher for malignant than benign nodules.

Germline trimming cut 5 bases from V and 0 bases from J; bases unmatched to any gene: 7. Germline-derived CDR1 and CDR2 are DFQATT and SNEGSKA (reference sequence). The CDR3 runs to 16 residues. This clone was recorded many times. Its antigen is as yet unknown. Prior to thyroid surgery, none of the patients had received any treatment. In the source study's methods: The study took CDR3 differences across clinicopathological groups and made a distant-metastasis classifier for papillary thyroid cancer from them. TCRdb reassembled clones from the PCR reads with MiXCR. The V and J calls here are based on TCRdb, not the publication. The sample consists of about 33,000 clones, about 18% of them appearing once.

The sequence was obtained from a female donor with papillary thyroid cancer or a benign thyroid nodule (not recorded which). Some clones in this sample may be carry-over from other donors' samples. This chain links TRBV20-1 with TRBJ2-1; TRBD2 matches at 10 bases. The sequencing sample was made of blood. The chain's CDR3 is CSAPTSGASSYNEQFF. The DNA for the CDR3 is TGCAGTGCTCCCACTAGCGGGGCAAGCTCCTACAATGAGCAGTTCTTC.